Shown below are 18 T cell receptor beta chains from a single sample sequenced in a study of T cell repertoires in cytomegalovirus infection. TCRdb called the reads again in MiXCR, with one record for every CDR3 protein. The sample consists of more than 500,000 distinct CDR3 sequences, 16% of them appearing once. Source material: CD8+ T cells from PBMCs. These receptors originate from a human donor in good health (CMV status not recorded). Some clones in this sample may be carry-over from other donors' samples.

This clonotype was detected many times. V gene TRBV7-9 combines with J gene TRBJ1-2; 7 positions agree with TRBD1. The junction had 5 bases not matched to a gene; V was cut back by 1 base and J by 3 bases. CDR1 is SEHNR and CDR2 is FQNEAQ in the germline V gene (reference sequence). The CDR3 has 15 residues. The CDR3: CASSLVGQRHYGYTF. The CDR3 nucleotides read TGTGCCAGCAGCTTAGTGGGACAGAGACACTATGGCTACACCTTC.

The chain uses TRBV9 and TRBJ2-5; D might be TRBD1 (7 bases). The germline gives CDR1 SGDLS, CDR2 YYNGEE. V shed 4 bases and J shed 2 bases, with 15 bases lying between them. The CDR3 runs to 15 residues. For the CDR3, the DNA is TGTGCCAGCAGCCAGGGGGGCAGCCGGCAAGAGACCCAGTACTTC. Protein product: CASSQGGSRQETQYF.

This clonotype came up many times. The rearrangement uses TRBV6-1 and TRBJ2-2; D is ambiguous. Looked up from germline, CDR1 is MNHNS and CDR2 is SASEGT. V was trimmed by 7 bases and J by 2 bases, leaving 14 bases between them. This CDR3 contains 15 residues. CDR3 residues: CASTLTELNTGELFF. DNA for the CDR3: TGTGCCAGCACCCTTACAGAGCTCAACACCGGGGAGCTGTTTTTT.

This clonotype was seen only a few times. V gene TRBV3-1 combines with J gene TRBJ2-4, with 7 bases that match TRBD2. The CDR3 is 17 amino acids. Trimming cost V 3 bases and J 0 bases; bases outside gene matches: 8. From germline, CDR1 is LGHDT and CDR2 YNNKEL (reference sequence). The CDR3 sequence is CASSHFGAGAAKNIQYF. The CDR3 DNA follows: TGTGCCAGCAGCCACTTCGGGGCGGGAGCAGCCAAAAACATTCAGTACTTC. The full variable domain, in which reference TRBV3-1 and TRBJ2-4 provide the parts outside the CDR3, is DTAVSQTPKYLVTQMGNDKSIKCEQNLGHDTMYWYKQDSKKFLKIMFSYNNKELIINETVPNRFSPKSPDKAHLNLHINSLELGDSAVYFCASSHFGAGAAKNIQYFGAGTRLSVL.

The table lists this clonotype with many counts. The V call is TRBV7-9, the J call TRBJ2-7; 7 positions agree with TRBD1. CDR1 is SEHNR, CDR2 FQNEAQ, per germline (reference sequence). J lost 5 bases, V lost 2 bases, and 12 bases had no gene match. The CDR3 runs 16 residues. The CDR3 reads CASSLYRTGVIHEQYF. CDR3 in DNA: TGTGCCAGCAGCTTATATCGAACAGGGGTTATCCACGAGCAGTACTTC.

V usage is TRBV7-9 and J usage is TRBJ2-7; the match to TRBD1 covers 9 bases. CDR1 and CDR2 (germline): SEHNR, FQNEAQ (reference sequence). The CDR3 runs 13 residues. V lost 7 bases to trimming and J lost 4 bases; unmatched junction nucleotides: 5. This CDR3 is CASTPTGGYEQYF. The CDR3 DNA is TGTGCCAGCACCCCGACAGGGGGTTACGAGCAGTACTTC.

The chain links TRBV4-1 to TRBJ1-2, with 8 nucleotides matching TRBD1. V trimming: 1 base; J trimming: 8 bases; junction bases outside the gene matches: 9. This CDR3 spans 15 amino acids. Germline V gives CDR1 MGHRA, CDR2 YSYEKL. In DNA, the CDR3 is TGCGCCAGCAGCCAAGGAGGGCAGGGGGCGGGCGGCTACACCTTC. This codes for CASSQGGQGAGGYTF.

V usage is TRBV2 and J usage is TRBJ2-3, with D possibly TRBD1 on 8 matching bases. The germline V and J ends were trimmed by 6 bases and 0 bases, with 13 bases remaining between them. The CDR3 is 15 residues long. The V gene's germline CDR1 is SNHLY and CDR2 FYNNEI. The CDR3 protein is CASSEQGGSTDTQYF. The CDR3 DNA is TGTGCCAGCAGCGAACAGGGGGGGAGCACAGATACGCAGTATTTT.

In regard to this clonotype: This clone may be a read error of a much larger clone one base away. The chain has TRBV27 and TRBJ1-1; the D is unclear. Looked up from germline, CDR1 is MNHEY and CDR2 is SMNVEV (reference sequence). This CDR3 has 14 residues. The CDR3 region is CASSLHTKNTGAFF. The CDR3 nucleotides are TGTGCCAGCAGTTTGCATACGAAGAACACTGGAGCTTTCTTT.

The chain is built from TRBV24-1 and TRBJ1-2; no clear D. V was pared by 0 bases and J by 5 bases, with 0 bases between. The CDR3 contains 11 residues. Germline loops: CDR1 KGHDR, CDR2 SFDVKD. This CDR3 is CATSDLYGYTF. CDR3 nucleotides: TGTGCCACCAGTGATTTGTATGGCTACACCTTC.

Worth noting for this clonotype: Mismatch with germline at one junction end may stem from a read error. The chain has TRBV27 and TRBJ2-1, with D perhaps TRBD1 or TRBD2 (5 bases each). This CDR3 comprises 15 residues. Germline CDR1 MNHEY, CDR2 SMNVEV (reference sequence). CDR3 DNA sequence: TGTGCCACCAGTCTCGGGACGGGACCTTACAATGAGCAGTTCTTC. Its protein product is CATSLGTGPYNEQFF.

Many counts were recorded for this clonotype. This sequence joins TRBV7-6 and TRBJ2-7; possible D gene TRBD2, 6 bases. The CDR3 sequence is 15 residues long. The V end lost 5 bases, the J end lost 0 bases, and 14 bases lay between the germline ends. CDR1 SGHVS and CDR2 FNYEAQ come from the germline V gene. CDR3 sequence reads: CASSRLAVSSYEQYF. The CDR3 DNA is TGTGCCAGCAGCAGATTAGCGGTAAGCTCCTACGAGCAGTACTTC.

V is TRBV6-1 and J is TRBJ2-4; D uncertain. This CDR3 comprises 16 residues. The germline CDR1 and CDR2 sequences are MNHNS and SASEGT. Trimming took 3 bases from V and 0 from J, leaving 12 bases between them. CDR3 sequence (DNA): TGTGCCAGCAGTGAGTGGTTAGGGCTAGCCAAAAACATTCAGTACTTC. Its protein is CASSEWLGLAKNIQYF.

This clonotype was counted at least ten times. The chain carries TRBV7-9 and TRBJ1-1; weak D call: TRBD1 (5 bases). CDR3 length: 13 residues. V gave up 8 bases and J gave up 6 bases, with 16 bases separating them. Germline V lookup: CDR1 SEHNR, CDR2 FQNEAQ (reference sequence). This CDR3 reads CASVRVPGPEAFF. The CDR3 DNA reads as TGTGCCAGCGTAAGGGTCCCGGGACCTGAAGCTTTCTTT.

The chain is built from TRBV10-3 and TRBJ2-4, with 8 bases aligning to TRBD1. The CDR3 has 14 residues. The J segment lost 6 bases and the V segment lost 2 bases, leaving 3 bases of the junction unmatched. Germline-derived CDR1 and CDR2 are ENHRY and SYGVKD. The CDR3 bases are TGTGCCATCAGTGAGCGAGACAGGGGAAACATTCAGTACTTC. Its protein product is CAISERDRGNIQYF.

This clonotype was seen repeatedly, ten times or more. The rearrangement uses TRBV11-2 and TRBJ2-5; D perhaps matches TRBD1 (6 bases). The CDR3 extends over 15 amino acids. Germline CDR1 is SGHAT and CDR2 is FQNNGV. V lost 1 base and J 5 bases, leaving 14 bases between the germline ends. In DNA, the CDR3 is TGTGCCAGCAGCTTAGGGTCGTACCAGGGGGAGACCCAGTACTTC. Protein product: CASSLGSYQGETQYF.

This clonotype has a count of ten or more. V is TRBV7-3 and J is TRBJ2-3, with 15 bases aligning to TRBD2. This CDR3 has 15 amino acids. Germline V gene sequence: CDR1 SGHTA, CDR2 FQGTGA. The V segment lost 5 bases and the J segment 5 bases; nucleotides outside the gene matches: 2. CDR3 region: CASSRGLAGGDTQYF. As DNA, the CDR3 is TGTGCCAGCAGCCGGGGACTAGCGGGAGGAGATACGCAGTATTTT.

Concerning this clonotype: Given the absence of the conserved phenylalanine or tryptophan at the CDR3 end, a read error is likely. The CDR3 DNA follows: TGTGCCAGCAGCTTTCGAGAGACCCAGTACTTA. Protein product: CASSFRETQYL. The chain links TRBV11-2 to TRBJ2-5; D not resolved. The length of the CDR3 is 11 residues. The germline V and J ends were trimmed by 3 bases and 4 bases, with 3 bases remaining between them. In germline, CDR1 is SGHAT, CDR2 FQNNGV.